The 12 T cell receptor beta chains listed next were all sequenced from one sample in a study of vaccination effects on CD4 cells after COVID-19. The culture ran for 10 days before CD4+ T cells were isolated. The antigens for these receptors are not known. Profiled with immunoSEQ multiplex PCR; TCRdb holds only in-frame clones, not every one. The table includes roughly 48,000 clones, roughly three fifths detected once. The sample was CD4+ T cells from PBMCs cultured without peptide, taken before COVID-19 vaccination. The source is a human donor who received a COVID-19 vaccine.

The V call is TRBV6-5, the J call TRBJ1-1; tentative D call: TRBD1 (5 bases). CDR1 and CDR2 from the germline V gene are MNHEY and SVGAGI. The V and J ends lost 6 bases and 8 bases respectively, with 13 bases between them. The CDR3 contains 12 residues. CDR3 DNA sequence: TGTGCCAGCAGCGACCGTTGGGGCGAAGCTTTCTTT. Protein: CASSDRWGEAFF.

The chain combines TRBV28 with TRBJ1-1; D is unclear. Per the germline V gene, CDR1 is MDHEN and CDR2 is SYDVKM. This CDR3 has 13 amino acids. The V gene lost 3 bases and the J gene lost 6 bases, with 11 bases spanning the gap. The CDR3 spells CASSLVGVAEAFF. CDR3 coding DNA: TGTGCCAGCAGTTTGGTCGGGGTGGCTGAAGCTTTCTTT. Based on the CDR3 plus reference TRBV28 and TRBJ1-1, the full variable domain is DVKVTQSSRYLVKRTGEKVFLECVQDMDHENMFWYRQDPGLGLRLIYFSYDVKMKEKGDIPEGYSVSREKKERFSLILESASTNQTSMYLCASSLVGVAEAFFGQGTRLTVV.

The sample holds a few counts of this clone. The rearrangement uses TRBV25-1 and TRBJ2-5; 8 bases are shared with TRBD2. There are 16 residues in the CDR3. J gave up 2 bases and V 2 bases, and 7 bases lay outside the gene matches. Looked up from germline, CDR1 is MGHDK and CDR2 is SYGVNS. Here the CDR3 reads CASSEGGLAGQETQYF. In DNA, the CDR3 is TGTGCCAGCAGTGAAGGTGGGCTAGCGGGTCAAGAGACCCAGTACTTC.

CDR3 residues: CATRRTLSYEQYF. The CDR3 region has the DNA TGTGCCACCCGACGGACTCTATCCTACGAGCAGTACTTC. The chain couples TRBV2 to TRBJ2-7; D perhaps matches TRBD2 (5 bases). The CDR3 consists of 13 residues. V lost 10 bases and J lost 1, with 14 bases in between. Germline values: CDR1 SNHLY, CDR2 FYNNEI.

The V and J genes are TRBV27 and TRBJ2-5; 14 bases line up with TRBD2. This CDR3 has 15 amino acids. The germline V gene has CDR1 MNHEY and CDR2 SMNVEV (reference sequence). J was trimmed by 5 bases and V by 3 bases; bases with no gene match: 2. CDR3 sequence reads: CASSLGLAGVETQYF. DNA of the CDR3: TGTGCCAGCAGTTTGGGACTAGCGGGAGTTGAGACCCAGTACTTC.

Only one count was recorded for this clone. The chain has TRBV2 and TRBJ2-2; D is ambiguous. The V gene lost 5 bases and the J gene lost 1 base, with 5 bases spanning the gap. The CDR3 runs 13 residues. Germline CDR1 is SNHLY and CDR2 is FYNNEI. CDR3 region: CASSLVNTGELFF. The CDR3 nucleotides are TGTGCCAGCAGTCTCGTGAACACCGGGGAGCTGTTTTTT.

This clone has only one observation. The genes are TRBV6-5 and TRBJ1-1, with 8 nucleotides matching TRBD1. The CDR3 sequence is 14 residues long. Germline CDR1 and CDR2: MNHEY and SVGAGI. With V trimmed by 4 bases and J by 1 base, 2 bases remained unmatched. CDR3 sequence (DNA): TGTGCCAGCAGTTCGGGGACAGGGAACACTGAAGCTTTCTTT. Translating it yields CASSSGTGNTEAFF.

The DNA of the CDR3 is TGTGCCAGCAGCTTAACCGGGGCATCCACAGATACGCAGTATTTT. Translating it yields CASSLTGASTDTQYF. This sequence joins TRBV7-2 and TRBJ2-3; D may correspond to TRBD1 or TRBD2 (5 bases each). This CDR3 comprises 15 residues. Trimming removed 2 bases from V and 2 bases from J, with 11 bases in between. Germline CDR1 reads SGHTA; CDR2 reads FQGNSA.

This chain connects TRBV15 to TRBJ1-4; TRBD1 agrees at 7 bases. The CDR3 is 13 amino acids. The J segment lost 7 bases and the V segment lost 5 bases, leaving 4 bases of the junction unmatched. Germline CDR1 and CDR2: LNHNV and YYDKDF (reference sequence). DNA of the CDR3: TGTGCCACCAGCGGGCGGACAGGTGAAAAACTGTTTTTT. Residues: CATSGRTGEKLFF.

The chain carries TRBV27 and TRBJ1-1, with 8 bases aligning to TRBD1. Unmatched junction bases numbered 7, after V lost 4 bases and J lost 0 bases. The length of the CDR3 is 16 residues. Germline V gene data show CDR1 as MNHEY and CDR2 as SMNVEV (reference sequence). CDR3 amino acids: CASSSWTGSLNTEAFF. CDR3 sequence (DNA): TGTGCCAGCAGTTCCTGGACAGGGAGTTTGAACACTGAAGCTTTCTTT.

V gene TRBV3-1 (or the pseudogene TRBV3-2) combines with J gene TRBJ2-1; 10 bases align to TRBD2. The germline CDR1 and CDR2 sequences are LGHDT and YNNKEL (reference sequence). This CDR3 has 16 amino acids. Unmatched junction bases numbered 10, after V lost 7 bases and J lost 4 bases. The CDR3 DNA follows: TGTGCCAGCACCTCGACTAGCGGGTTCGTATACAATGAGCAGTTCTTC. This sequence encodes CASTSTSGFVYNEQFF.

CDR3 in DNA: TGTGCCAGTAGTATGACAGGGGTCGGTAATTCACCCCTCCACTTT. It encodes CASSMTGVGNSPLHF. This chain uses TRBV19 with TRBJ1-6; 8 positions match TRBD1. Germline V gene lookup returns CDR1 LNHDA and CDR2 SQIVND (reference sequence). Trimming removed 3 bases from V and 6 bases from J; junction bases left unmatched: 4. This CDR3 has 15 amino acids.